This T cell receptor beta chain originates from a study of shared clonotypes between healthy human individuals. Study summary: A couple of women and three men aged 18 to 49 made up the donors. Used for every donor were three CD4 naive, three CD4 memory, two CD8 naive and one CD8 memory plate. Study observations and caveats: It was the few donors that limited the genetic and exposure-history diversity represented.

TCRdb keeps only in-frame clones here, not all; method: immunoSEQ multiplex PCR. In the table there are more than 2 million clones, 90% to 95% of which are singletons. As for this clone: The target antigen is unknown.

Trimming took off 8 bases at V and 9 bases at J, with 11 bases between the two ends. The CDR3 is 11 amino acids. Germline CDR1 SGHDN, CDR2 FVKESK. The sample taken for sequencing was naive CD4+ T cells sorted from blood. The subset: CD45RA+ positively selected. The clonotype was recovered from a man younger than 35 in good health. The chain couples TRBV14 to TRBJ2-1; D perhaps matches TRBD2 (5 bases). Here the CDR3 reads CASEAGGEQFF. The CDR3 DNA reads TGTGCCAGCGAAGCAGGAGGTGAGCAGTTCTTC.